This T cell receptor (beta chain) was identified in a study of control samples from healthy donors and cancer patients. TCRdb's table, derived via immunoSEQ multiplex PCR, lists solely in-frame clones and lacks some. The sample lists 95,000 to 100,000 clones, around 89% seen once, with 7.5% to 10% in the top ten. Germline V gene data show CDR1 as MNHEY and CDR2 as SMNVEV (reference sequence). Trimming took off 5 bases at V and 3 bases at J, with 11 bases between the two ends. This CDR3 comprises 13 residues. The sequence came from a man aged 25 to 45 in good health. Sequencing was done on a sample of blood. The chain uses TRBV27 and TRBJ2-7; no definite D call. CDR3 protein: CASSRTEDYEQYV. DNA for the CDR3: TGTGCCAGCAGTCGGACGGAAGACTACGAGCAGTACGTC.